This paragraph covers one T cell receptor beta chain sequence. Germline lookup yields CDR1 KGHSH and CDR2 LQKENI. The CDR3 runs 16 residues. V lost 6 bases, J lost 6 bases, and 11 bases stayed unmatched. These data come from a study of blood T cell repertoires in COVID-19. Study-level information: COVID-19 samples, acute and convalescent, were from the United States, Italy and Spain. Nucleic acid was either cDNA or gDNA, and it came from T cells, B-cell-depleted T cells, or PBMCs.

Original analysis: Reference gene primer amplification yielded estimated nucleated cell counts. TCRdb keeps only in-frame clones here, not all; method: immunoSEQ multiplex PCR. That table gives V, J and clone size, and the DNA gave D and trimming. Of under 250,000 clones detected, about four fifths appear once; the ten largest clones hold roughly 9.8%. The chain uses TRBV18 and TRBJ2-1, with 10 positions matching TRBD2. The source of this sequence is an elderly man with acute or convalescent COVID-19. Sequences were obtained from peripheral blood. In DNA, the CDR3 is TGTGCCAGCTCTCGGACTAGCGGCTCACCAAGCAATGAGCAGTTCTTC. Translated, it gives CASSRTSGSPSNEQFF.